A selection of T cell receptor beta chains follows, all from one sample in a study of T-cell memory formation after mild COVID-19. TCRdb re-called the 5' RACE reads with MiXCR, one entry per CDR3 protein. The table lists 550,000 to 700,000 distinct CDR3 sequences, over 15% of them singletons. The sample taken for sequencing was PBMCs or a T cell subset sorted from them (not recorded which). The receptors originated from an adult woman who had mild COVID-19 (a few samples of this study predate the infection). Cell type and time point are not known. The CDR3 runs from the conserved cysteine through the conserved F or W. Each record gives: CDR3 protein, CDR3 DNA, J gene, D gene, clone size, V gene. D genes are given only for firm matches. The size entry is marked missing in some rows and otherwise reads once, few, many or a size class.

CASSFQRDPNEQFF,TGTGCCAGCAGCTTCCAGCGGGACCCCAATGAGCAGTTCTTC,TRBJ2-1,TRBD2,many,TRBV7-9
CASGLVGPPGVSYTF,TGTGCTAGTGGTTTGGTAGGACCACCAGGTGTGAGCTACACCTTC,TRBJ1-2,NA,many,TRBV12-5
CATSPTGPGEETQYF,TGTGCCACCAGCCCGACCGGGCCTGGGGAAGAGACCCAGTACTTC,TRBJ2-5,NA,NA,TRBV15
CASSYSRAVFHNEQFF,TGTGCCAGCAGTTATTCACGAGCGGTCTTCCACAATGAGCAGTTCTTC,TRBJ2-1,NA,NA,TRBV7-6
CASSGTGTALHEQYF,TGTGCCAGCAGCGGAACCGGGACAGCACTCCACGAGCAGTACTTC,TRBJ2-7,TRBD1,NA,TRBV5-6
CASSYGGGGGLEQYF,TGTGCCAGCAGTTACGGGGGAGGGGGTGGTTTAGAGCAGTACTTC,TRBJ2-7,NA,few,TRBV6-6
CATPKGQGVPDTQYF,TGTGCCACCCCGAAGGGACAGGGAGTCCCAGATACGCAGTATTTT,TRBJ2-3,TRBD1,NA,TRBV15
CASSLIGGEGAFF,TGCGCCAGCAGCTTGATAGGTGGGGAGGGGGCTTTCTTT,TRBJ1-1,NA,NA,TRBV5-1
CASSLAGTPFYEQYF,TGCGCCAGCAGCTTGGCCGGGACACCCTTCTACGAGCAGTACTTC,TRBJ2-7,NA,NA,TRBV5-1
CASSYSGVDQPQHF,TGTGCCAGCAGTTATTCAGGGGTTGATCAGCCCCAGCATTTT,TRBJ1-5,NA,NA,TRBV6-6